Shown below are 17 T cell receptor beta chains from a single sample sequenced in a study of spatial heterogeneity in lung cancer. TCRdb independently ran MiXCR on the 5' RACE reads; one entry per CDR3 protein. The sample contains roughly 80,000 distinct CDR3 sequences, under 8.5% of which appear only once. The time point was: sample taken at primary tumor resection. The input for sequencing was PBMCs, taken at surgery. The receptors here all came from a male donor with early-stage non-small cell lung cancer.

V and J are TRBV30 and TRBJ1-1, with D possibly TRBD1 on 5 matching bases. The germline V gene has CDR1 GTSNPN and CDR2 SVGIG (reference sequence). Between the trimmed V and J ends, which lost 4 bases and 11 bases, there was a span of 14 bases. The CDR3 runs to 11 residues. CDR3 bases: TGTGCCTGGACATCAGGGCTACGTGCTTTCTTT. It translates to CAWTSGLRAFF.

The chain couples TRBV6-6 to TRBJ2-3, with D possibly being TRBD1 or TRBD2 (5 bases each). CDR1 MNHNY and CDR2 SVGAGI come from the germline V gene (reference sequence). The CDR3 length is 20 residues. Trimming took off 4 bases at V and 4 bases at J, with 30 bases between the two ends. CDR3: CASSFPRDPARAAEPDTQYF. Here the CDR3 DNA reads TGTGCCAGCAGTTTCCCCCGGGACCCCGCTAGAGCGGCAGAACCAGATACGCAGTATTTT.

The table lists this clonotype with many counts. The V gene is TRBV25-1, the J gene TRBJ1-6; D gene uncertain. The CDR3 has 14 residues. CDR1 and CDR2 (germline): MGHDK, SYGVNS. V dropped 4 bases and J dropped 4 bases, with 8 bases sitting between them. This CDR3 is CASSVSGYNSPLHF. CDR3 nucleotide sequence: TGTGCCAGCAGTGTCTCGGGTTATAATTCACCCCTCCACTTT. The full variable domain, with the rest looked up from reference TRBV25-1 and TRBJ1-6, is EADIYQTPRYLVIGTGKKITLECSQTMGHDKMYWYQQDPGMELHLIHYSYGVNSTEKGDLSSESTVSRIRTEHFPLTLESARPSHTSQYLCASSVSGYNSPLHFGNGTRLTVT.

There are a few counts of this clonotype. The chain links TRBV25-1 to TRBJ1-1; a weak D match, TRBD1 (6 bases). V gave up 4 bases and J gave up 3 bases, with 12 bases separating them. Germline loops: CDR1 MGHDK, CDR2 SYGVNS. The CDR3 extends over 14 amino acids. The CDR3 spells CASSGTEGDTEAFF. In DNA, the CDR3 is TGTGCCAGCAGTGGTACAGAGGGGGACACTGAAGCTTTCTTT. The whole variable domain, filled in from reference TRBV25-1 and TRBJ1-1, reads EADIYQTPRYLVIGTGKKITLECSQTMGHDKMYWYQQDPGMELHLIHYSYGVNSTEKGDLSSESTVSRIRTEHFPLTLESARPSHTSQYLCASSGTEGDTEAFFGQGTRLTVV.

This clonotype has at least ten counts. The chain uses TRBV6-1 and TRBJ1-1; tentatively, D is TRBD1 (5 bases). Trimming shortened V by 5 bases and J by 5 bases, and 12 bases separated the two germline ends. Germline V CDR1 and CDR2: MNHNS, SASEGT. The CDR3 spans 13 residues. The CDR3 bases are TGTGCCAGCAGTCTCAACGGGGGGACTGAAGCTTTCTTT. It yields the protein CASSLNGGTEAFF.

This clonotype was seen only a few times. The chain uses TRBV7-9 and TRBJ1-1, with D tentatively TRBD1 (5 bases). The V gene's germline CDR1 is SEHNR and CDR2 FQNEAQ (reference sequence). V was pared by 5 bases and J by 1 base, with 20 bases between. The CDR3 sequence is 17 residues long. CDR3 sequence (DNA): TGTGCCAGCAGCCCGACCCAAGAGCAGGGATCGAACACTGAAGCTTTCTTT. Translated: CASSPTQEQGSNTEAFF.

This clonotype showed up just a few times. CDR3 nucleotides: TGTGCCAGCAGCCCCCCCGGCATCAGCACAGATACGCAGTATTTT. Its translation: CASSPPGISTDTQYF. V usage is TRBV7-9 and J usage is TRBJ2-3; D unresolved. Germline loops: CDR1 SEHNR, CDR2 FQNEAQ (reference sequence). Between the trimmed V and J ends, which lost 5 bases and 0 bases, there was a span of 12 bases. CDR3 size: 15 residues. The variable domain in full, completed from reference TRBV7-9 and TRBJ2-3, reads DTGVSQNPRHKITKRGQNVTFRCDPISEHNRLYWYRQTLGQGPEFLTYFQNEAQLEKSRLLSDRFSAERPKGSFSTLEIQRTEQGDSAMYLCASSPPGISTDTQYFGPGTRLTVL.

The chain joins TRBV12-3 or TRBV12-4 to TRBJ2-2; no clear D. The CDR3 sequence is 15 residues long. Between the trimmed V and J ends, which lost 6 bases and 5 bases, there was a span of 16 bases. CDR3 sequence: CASRNRPTGTGELFF. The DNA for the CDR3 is TGTGCCAGCAGAAATCGCCCCACCGGAACCGGGGAGCTGTTTTTT.

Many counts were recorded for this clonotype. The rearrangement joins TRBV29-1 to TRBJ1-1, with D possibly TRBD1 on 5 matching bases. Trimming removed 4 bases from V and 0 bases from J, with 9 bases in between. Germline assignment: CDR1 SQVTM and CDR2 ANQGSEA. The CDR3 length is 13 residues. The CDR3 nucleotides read TGCAGCGTTGGTCGGGGGGTGAACACTGAAGCTTTCTTT. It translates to CSVGRGVNTEAFF.

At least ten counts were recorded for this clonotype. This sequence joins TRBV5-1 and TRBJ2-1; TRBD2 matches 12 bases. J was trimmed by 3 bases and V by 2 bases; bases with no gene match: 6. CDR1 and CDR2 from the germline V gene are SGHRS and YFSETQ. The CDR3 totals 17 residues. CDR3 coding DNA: TGCGCCAGCAGCTTCGGGACTAGCGGGCGGAACTACAATGAGCAGTTCTTC. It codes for CASSFGTSGRNYNEQFF. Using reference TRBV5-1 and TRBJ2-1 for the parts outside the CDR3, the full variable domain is KAGVTQTPRYLIKTRGQQVTLSCSPISGHRSVSWYQQTPGQGLQFLFEYFSETQRNKGNFPGRFSGRQFSNSRSEMNVSTLELGDSALYLCASSFGTSGRNYNEQFFGPGTRLTVL.

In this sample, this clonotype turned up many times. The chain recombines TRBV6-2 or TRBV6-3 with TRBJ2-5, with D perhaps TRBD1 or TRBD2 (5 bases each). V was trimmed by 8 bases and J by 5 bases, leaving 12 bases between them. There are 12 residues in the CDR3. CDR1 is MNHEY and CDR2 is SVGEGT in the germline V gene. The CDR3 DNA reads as TGTGCCAGCCGGGACCTCGGGGAGACCCAGTACTTC. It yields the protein CASRDLGETQYF.

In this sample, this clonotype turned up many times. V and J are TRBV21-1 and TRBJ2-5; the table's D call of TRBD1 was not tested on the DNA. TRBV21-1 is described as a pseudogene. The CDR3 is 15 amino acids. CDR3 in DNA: TGTGCCAGCAGCAGTAGTTTCCGGGGACAAGAGACCCAGTACTTC. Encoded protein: CASSSSFRGQETQYF.

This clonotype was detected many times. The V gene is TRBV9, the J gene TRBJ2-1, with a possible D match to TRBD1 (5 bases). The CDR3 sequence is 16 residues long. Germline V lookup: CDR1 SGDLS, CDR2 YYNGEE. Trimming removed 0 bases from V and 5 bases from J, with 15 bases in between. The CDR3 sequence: CASSVGMGRTDNEQFF. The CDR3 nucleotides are TGTGCCAGCAGCGTAGGGATGGGGCGGACCGACAATGAGCAGTTCTTC.

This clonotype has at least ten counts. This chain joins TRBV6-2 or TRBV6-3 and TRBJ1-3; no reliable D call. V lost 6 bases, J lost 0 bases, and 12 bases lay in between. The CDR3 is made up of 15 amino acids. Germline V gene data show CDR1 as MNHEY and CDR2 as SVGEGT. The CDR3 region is CASSPTGSSGNTIYF. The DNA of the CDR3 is TGTGCCAGCAGCCCGACGGGCAGCTCTGGAAACACCATATATTTT.

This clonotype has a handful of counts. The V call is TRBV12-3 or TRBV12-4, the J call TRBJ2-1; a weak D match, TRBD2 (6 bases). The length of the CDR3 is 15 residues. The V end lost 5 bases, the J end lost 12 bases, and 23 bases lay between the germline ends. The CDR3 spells CASSPGRGPEGVQFF. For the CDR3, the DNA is TGTGCCAGCAGTCCCGGTCGAGGCCCGGAGGGCGTGCAGTTCTTC.

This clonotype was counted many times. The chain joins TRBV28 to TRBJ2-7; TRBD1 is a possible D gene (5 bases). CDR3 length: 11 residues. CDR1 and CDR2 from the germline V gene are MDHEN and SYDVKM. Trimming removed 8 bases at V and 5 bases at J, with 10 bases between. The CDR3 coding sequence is TGTGCCAGCTCCAGGGCCGACGAGCAGTACTTC. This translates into CASSRADEQYF.

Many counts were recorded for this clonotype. The CDR3 spells CSKIFPGRRTQYF. The DNA for the CDR3 is TGCAGTAAAATCTTTCCCGGGCGTCGAACGCAGTATTTT. The V gene is TRBV20-1, the J gene TRBJ2-3; D is uncertain. CDR3 length: 13 amino acids. The germline V gene encodes CDR1 DFQATT and CDR2 SNEGSKA (reference sequence). V lost 8 bases, J lost 9 bases, and 21 bases lay in between.